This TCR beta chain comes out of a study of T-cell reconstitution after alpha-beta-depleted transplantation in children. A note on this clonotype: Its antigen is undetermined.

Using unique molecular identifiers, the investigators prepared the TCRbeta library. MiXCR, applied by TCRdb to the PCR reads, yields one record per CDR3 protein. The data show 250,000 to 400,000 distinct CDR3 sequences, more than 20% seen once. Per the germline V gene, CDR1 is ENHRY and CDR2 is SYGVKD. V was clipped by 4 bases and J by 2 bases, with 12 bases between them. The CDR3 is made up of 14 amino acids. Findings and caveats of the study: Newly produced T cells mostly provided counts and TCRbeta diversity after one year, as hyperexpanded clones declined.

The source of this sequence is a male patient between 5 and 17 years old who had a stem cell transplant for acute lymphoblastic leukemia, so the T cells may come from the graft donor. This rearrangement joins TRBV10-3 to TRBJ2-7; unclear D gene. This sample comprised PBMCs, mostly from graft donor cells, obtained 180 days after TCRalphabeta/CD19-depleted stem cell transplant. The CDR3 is CAISASLHTYEQYF. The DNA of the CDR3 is TGTGCCATCAGTGCAAGTCTGCACACCTACGAGCAGTACTTC.